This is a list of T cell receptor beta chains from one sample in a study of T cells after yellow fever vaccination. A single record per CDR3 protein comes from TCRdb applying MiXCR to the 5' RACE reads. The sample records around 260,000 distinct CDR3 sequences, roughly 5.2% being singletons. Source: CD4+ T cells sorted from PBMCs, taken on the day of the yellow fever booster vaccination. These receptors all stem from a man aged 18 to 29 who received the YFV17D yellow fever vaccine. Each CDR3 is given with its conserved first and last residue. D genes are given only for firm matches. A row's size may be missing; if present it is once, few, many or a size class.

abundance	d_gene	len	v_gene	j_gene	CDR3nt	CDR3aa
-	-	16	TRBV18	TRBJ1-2	TGTGCCAGCTCACCAACGGAGGGGCTCGGTAGCTATGGCTACACCTTC	CASSPTEGLGSYGYTF
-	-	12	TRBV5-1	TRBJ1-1	TGCGCCAGCAGCTTGAGGGATGATGAAGCTTTCTTT	CASSLRDDEAFF
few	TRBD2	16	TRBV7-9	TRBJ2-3	TGTGCCAGCAGCTTAGCCCCGAGCGGGGTCACAGATACGCAGTATTTT	CASSLAPSGVTDTQYF
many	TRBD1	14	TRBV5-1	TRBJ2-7	TGCGCCAGCAGCCCGGGACAGGGAGTTTACGAGCAGTACTTC	CASSPGQGVYEQYF
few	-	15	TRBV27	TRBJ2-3	TGTGCCAGCAGTTCTCCGGCGGGGAACACAGATACGCAGTATTTT	CASSSPAGNTDTQYF
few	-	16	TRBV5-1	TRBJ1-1	TGCGCCAGCAGCTTGTCTCGAGGGACGGGCAAAACTGAAGCTTTCTTT	CASSLSRGTGKTEAFF
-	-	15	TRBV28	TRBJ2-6	TGTGCCAGCAGTACAGGGCGCTCTGGGGCCAACGTCCTGACTTTC	CASSTGRSGANVLTF
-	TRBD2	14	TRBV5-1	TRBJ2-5	TGCGCCAGCAGGGGCGGACTAGCGTATGAGACCCAGTACTTC	CASRGGLAYETQYF
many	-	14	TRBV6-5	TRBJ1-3	TGTGCCAGCAGTTATGACGGCTCTGGAAACACCATATATTTT	CASSYDGSGNTIYF
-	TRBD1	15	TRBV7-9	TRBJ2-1	TGTGCCAGCAGCTTGATCCGGGACAGACACAATGAGCAGTTCTTC	CASSLIRDRHNEQFF
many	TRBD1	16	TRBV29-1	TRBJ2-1	TGCAGCGTCTTCTTACAGGGGAGTGGGGCCTACAATGAGCAGTTCTTC	CSVFLQGSGAYNEQFF
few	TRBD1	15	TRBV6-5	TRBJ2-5	TGTGCCAGCAGACCCCGGGACAGGGGGCAGGAGACCCAGTACTTC	CASRPRDRGQETQYF
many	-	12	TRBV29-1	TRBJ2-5	TGCAGCACCAGGGGCCTAGGGGAGACCCAGTACTTC	CSTRGLGETQYF
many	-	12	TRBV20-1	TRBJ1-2	TGCAGTGCGATAGAGGGTTCCAAGGGCTACACCTTC	CSAIEGSKGYTF
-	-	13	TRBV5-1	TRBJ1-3	TGCGCCAGCCGCACAGGAGGTGGAAACACCATATATTTT	CASRTGGGNTIYF
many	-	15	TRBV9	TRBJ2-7	TGTGCCAGCAGCGTAGGGGACGGTTACCACTACGAGCAGTACTTC	CASSVGDGYHYEQYF
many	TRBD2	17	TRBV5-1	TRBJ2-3	TGCGCCAGCAGCTTGTTAGCTGGCAGCGGGGGCACAGATACGCAGTATTTT	CASSLLAGSGGTDTQYF
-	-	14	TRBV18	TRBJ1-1	TGTGCCAGCTCACCCCGGACAGAGAACACTGAAGCTTTCTTT	CASSPRTENTEAFF
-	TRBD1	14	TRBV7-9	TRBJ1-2	TGTGCCAGCAGCTTGGGACAGGCGGCGGATGGCTACACCTTC	CASSLGQAADGYTF
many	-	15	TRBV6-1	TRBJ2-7	TGTGCCAGCAGTGAACAGGGGATTAGCTCCTACGAGCAGTACTTC	CASSEQGISSYEQYF
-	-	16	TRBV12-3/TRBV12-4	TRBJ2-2	TGTGCCAGCAGTTTAAGGGACGGACCGAACACCGGGGAGCTGTTTTTT	CASSLRDGPNTGELFF
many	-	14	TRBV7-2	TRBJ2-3	TGTGCCAGCAGCTTGGATCAGGGTCTTTATACGCAGTATTTT	CASSLDQGLYTQYF
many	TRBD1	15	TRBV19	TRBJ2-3	TGTGCCAGCATTCGGACAGGGCGCGGAAAGCAGAAGCAGTATTTT	CASIRTGRGKQKQYF
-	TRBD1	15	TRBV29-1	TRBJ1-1	TGCAGCGTTGGACAGGGGAAAACGATGAACACTGAAGCTTTCTTT	CSVGQGKTMNTEAFF
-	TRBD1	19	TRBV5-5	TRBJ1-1	TGTGCCAGCAGCTTGATCTTTGGGGACAGGGGGCGAAGGGACACTGAAGCTTTCTTT	CASSLIFGDRGRRDTEAFF